One and the same sample provided the 22 T cell receptor beta chains below, sequenced in a study of shared clonotypes between healthy human individuals. Only in-frame clones appear in the TCRdb table, and some are missing; sequencing was by immunoSEQ multiplex PCR. In the table there are 2 million to 2.5 million clones, around 93% of which are singletons. The material sequenced was naive CD4+ T cells from PBMCs. The subset was: CD45RA+ positively selected. These receptors originate from a man between 18 and 29 years old in good health. Some clones in this sample may be carry-over from other donors' samples.

The chain recombines TRBV5-4 with TRBJ2-5; the D is unclear. This CDR3 region has 12 residues. Germline V lookup: CDR1 SGHNT, CDR2 YYREEE (reference sequence). The germline V and J ends were trimmed by 5 bases and 5 bases, with 10 bases remaining between them. The CDR3 region is CASSSYMETQYF. The CDR3 coding sequence is TGTGCCAGCAGTTCCTATATGGAGACCCAGTACTTC.

The chain recombines TRBV30 with TRBJ1-4; D is uncertain. The CDR3 runs to 12 residues. V lost 0 bases and J 7 bases, leaving 6 bases between the germline ends. Germline CDR1 and CDR2: GTSNPN and SVGIG (reference sequence). For the CDR3, the DNA is TGTGCCTGGAGTGTAAACGGTGAAAAACTGTTTTTT. This sequence encodes CAWSVNGEKLFF.

This chain connects TRBV19 to TRBJ1-2; weak D call: TRBD1 (5 bases). CDR3 length equals 16 residues. V lost 8 bases, J lost 8 bases, and 27 bases lay in between. Germline-derived CDR1 and CDR2 are LNHDA and SQIVND (reference sequence). The CDR3 sequence is CASFEGSRDLLGGYTF. The CDR3, as DNA: TGTGCCAGTTTCGAAGGTAGCAGGGATCTCCTCGGGGGCTACACCTTC.

The rearrangement links TRBV21-1 to TRBJ1-5; TRBD1, as called in the table, went unchecked against the DNA. TRBV21-1 is reported as a pseudogene. This CDR3 has 10 amino acids. This CDR3 reads CASIGQPQHF. In nucleotides, the CDR3 is TGTGCCAGCATTGGCCAGCCCCAGCATTTT.

The rearrangement links TRBV30 to TRBJ2-7; D is unclear. Germline values: CDR1 GTSNPN, CDR2 SVGIG (reference sequence). Trimming pared 3 bases from V and 0 bases from J, leaving 6 bases between. The CDR3 consists of 12 residues. The CDR3 sequence is CAWRVDSYEQYF. CDR3 DNA: TGTGCCTGGAGGGTTGACTCCTACGAGCAGTACTTC. Supplemented by reference TRBV30 and TRBJ2-7, the full variable domain reads SQTIHQWPATLVQPVGSPLSLECTVEGTSNPNLYWYRQAAGRGLQLLFYSVGIGQISSEVPQNLSASRPQDRQFILSSKKLLLSDSGFYLCAWRVDSYEQYFGPGTRLTVT.

The chain recombines TRBV11-2 with TRBJ2-1; D possibly corresponds to TRBD2 (5 bases). Trimming removed 4 bases at V and 15 bases at J, with 22 bases between. The CDR3 is made up of 14 amino acids. Germline V gives CDR1 SGHAT, CDR2 FQNNGV. The CDR3 protein is CASSSIAFPAYRFF. CDR3 bases: TGTGCCAGCAGCTCAATAGCGTTCCCGGCTTATCGGTTCTTC. The full variable domain, completed using reference TRBV11-2 and TRBJ2-1, is EAGVAQSPRYKIIEKRQSVAFWCNPISGHATLYWYQQILGQGPKLLIQFQNNGVVDDSQLPKDRFSAERLKGVDSTLKIQPAKLEDSAVYLCASSSIAFPAYRFFGPGTRLTVL.

V gene TRBV18 combines with J gene TRBJ2-5, with 8 bases identical to TRBD1. Trimming cost V 6 bases and J 4 bases; bases outside gene matches: 7. The CDR3 runs 14 residues. Per the germline V gene, CDR1 is KGHSH and CDR2 is LQKENI. CDR3 DNA sequence: TGTGCCAGCTCGCGTGGACAGGGAGGAGAGACCCAGTACTTC. Amino acid sequence: CASSRGQGGETQYF. Together with reference TRBV18 and TRBJ2-5, the CDR3 gives the full variable domain: NAGVMQNPRHLVRRRGQEARLRCSPMKGHSHVYWYRQLPEEGLKFMVYLQKENIIDESGMPKERFSAEFPKEGPSILRIQQVVRGDSAAYFCASSRGQGGETQYFGPGTRLLVL.

V gene TRBV6-1 combines with J gene TRBJ1-1; 7 bases are shared with TRBD1. The CDR3 totals 13 residues. V trimming: 5 bases; J trimming: 10 bases; junction bases outside the gene matches: 10. Looked up from germline, CDR1 is MNHNS and CDR2 is SASEGT. The DNA for the CDR3 is TGTGCCAGCAGTAAACCGGAGACAGGGTCAGCTTTCTTT. As protein: CASSKPETGSAFF.

This chain joins TRBV25-1 and TRBJ2-1, with 7 bases aligning to TRBD2. The V and J ends lost 5 bases and 0 bases, in that order; junction bases with no gene match: 4. There are 15 residues in the CDR3. Per germline, CDR1 MGHDK and CDR2 SYGVNS. This CDR3 reads CASSLGGSSYNEQFF. CDR3 nucleotides: TGTGCCAGCAGTCTCGGGGGGAGCTCCTACAATGAGCAGTTCTTC. Filled out from reference TRBV25-1 and TRBJ2-1, the complete variable domain reads EADIYQTPRYLVIGTGKKITLECSQTMGHDKMYWYQQDPGMELHLIHYSYGVNSTEKGDLSSESTVSRIRTEHFPLTLESARPSHTSQYLCASSLGGSSYNEQFFGPGTRLTVL.

The V gene is TRBV11-1, the J gene TRBJ2-7, with 8 bases fitting TRBD1. The CDR3 has 14 amino acids. Per germline, CDR1 SGHAT and CDR2 FQDESV (reference sequence). V was clipped by 4 bases and J by 7 bases; unmatched bases: 9. The CDR3 sequence is CASSYSGQGLEQYF. The CDR3 DNA follows: TGTGCCAGCAGCTACTCCGGACAGGGTCTTGAGCAGTACTTC.

V usage is TRBV28 and J usage is TRBJ2-7; 9 bases match TRBD1. The germline V gene encodes CDR1 MDHEN and CDR2 SYDVKM. With V trimmed by 9 bases and J by 3 bases, 6 bases remained unmatched. This CDR3 contains 13 residues. The CDR3 sequence is CASRTGVLYEQYF. In nucleotides, the CDR3 is TGTGCCAGTAGGACAGGGGTGCTCTACGAGCAGTACTTC.

The chain recombines TRBV5-1 with TRBJ2-5; 9 bases line up with TRBD2. V was clipped by 5 bases and J by 5 bases; unmatched bases: 13. Germline V lookup: CDR1 SGHRS, CDR2 YFSETQ. The length of the CDR3 is 16 residues. CDR3 nucleotides: TGCGCCAGCAGTGGAGTGGCGGGAGGGCCGGATGAGACCCAGTACTTC. This codes for CASSGVAGGPDETQYF.

The V and J genes are TRBV29-1 and TRBJ2-5, with 11 bases fitting TRBD1. J gave up 1 base and V 4 bases, and 11 bases lay outside the gene matches. Per the germline V gene, CDR1 is SQVTM and CDR2 is ANQGSEA. There are 17 residues in the CDR3. The CDR3 region has the DNA TGCAGCGTTGCGAGCCCCCGGACAGGGGGCCTCCAAGAGACCCAGTACTTC. This codes for CSVASPRTGGLQETQYF.

CDR3 region: CASSDRFFLDATNEKLFF. CDR3 DNA sequence: TGTGCCAGCAGTGACCGCTTTTTTTTGGATGCAACTAATGAAAAACTGTTTTTT. The rearrangement uses TRBV27 and TRBJ1-4; D not resolved. Trimming removed 5 bases from V and 0 bases from J, with 19 bases in between. This CDR3 has 18 amino acids. Germline CDR1 reads MNHEY; CDR2 reads SMNVEV (reference sequence).

Remarks on this clone: This sample also contains other DNA sequences that code for the same CDR3. The chain carries TRBV11-3 and TRBJ2-3; no reliable D call. CDR3 size: 12 residues. Germline V gene lookup returns CDR1 SGHNT and CDR2 YENEEA. V gave up 3 bases and J gave up 1 base, with 2 bases separating them. The CDR3 sequence is CASSLGTDTQYF. Here the CDR3 DNA reads TGTGCCAGCAGCTTGGGCACAGATACGCAGTATTTT.

V usage is TRBV7-2 and J usage is TRBJ1-1; the D gene is possibly TRBD1 (5 bases). CDR3 length equals 15 residues. Germline V lookup: CDR1 SGHTA, CDR2 FQGNSA. Trimming cost V 5 bases and J 1 base, with 14 bases left between them. The CDR3, as DNA: TGTGCCAGCAGCCCTCCGGGACGGTGGAACACTGAAGCTTTCTTT. Translated, it gives CASSPPGRWNTEAFF.

J is TRBJ2-3 and V is TRBV7-3; tentatively, D is TRBD1 (5 bases). Trimming removed 5 bases from V and 9 bases from J, with 15 bases in between. Germline values: CDR1 SGHTA, CDR2 FQGTGA. CDR3 length: 13 amino acids. The CDR3 nucleotides are TGTGCCAGCAGCCCCCAGGGCTCCCGAACGCAGTATTTT. It yields the protein CASSPQGSRTQYF.

The gene calls are TRBV7-3 and TRBJ2-1, with 9 bases lining up with TRBD1. The V gene's germline CDR1 is SGHTA and CDR2 FQGTGA. V shed 5 bases, J shed 4 bases, and the junction held 9 bases outside the gene matches. CDR3 length: 16 residues. CDR3 sequence: CASSLGIGTGYNEQFF. Written as DNA, the CDR3 is TGTGCCAGCAGCCTCGGTATTGGGACAGGGTACAATGAGCAGTTCTTC.

The chain has TRBV10-3 and TRBJ2-3; 11 bases align to TRBD2. The germline V gene encodes CDR1 ENHRY and CDR2 SYGVKD. The CDR3 is 17 amino acids. Losses at the gene ends were 2 bases for V and 5 bases for J; bases not matched to a gene: 9. Written as DNA, the CDR3 is TGTGCCATCAGTGAGAGGCTAGCGGGAGGAGGTGAAGATACGCAGTATTTT. Its translation is CAISERLAGGGEDTQYF.

V usage is TRBV18 and J usage is TRBJ2-3; D ambiguous. V gave up 3 bases and J gave up 4 bases, with 11 bases separating them. Germline loops: CDR1 KGHSH, CDR2 LQKENI. The CDR3 runs 14 residues. This chain's CDR3 is CASSPAAYADTQYF. The CDR3 DNA follows: TGTGCCAGCTCACCCGCAGCTTACGCAGATACGCAGTATTTT.

The rearrangement links TRBV5-1 to TRBJ2-7; TRBD2 matches 11 bases. V was clipped by 0 bases and J by 2 bases; unmatched bases: 10. CDR1 is SGHRS and CDR2 is YFSETQ in the germline V gene. The CDR3 has 18 amino acids. CDR3 amino acids: CASSLGPGTSGPTYEQYF. CDR3 in DNA: TGCGCCAGCAGCTTGGGGCCCGGGACTAGCGGCCCGACCTACGAGCAGTACTTC. Full variable domain (outside the CDR3, taken from reference TRBV5-1 and TRBJ2-7): KAGVTQTPRYLIKTRGQQVTLSCSPISGHRSVSWYQQTPGQGLQFLFEYFSETQRNKGNFPGRFSGRQFSNSRSEMNVSTLELGDSALYLCASSLGPGTSGPTYEQYFGPGTRLTVT.

The V and J genes are TRBV7-7 and TRBJ2-7; 8 bases align to TRBD1. V lost 2 bases, J lost 0 bases, and 3 bases stayed unmatched. The CDR3 loop spans 15 amino acids. The V gene's germline CDR1 is SSHAT and CDR2 FNYEAQ (reference sequence). The CDR3 reads CASSLRQGTSYEQYF. The CDR3 nucleotides read TGTGCCAGCAGCTTAAGACAGGGGACCTCCTACGAGCAGTACTTC.